This TCR beta chain is from a study of tumor-infiltrating lymphocytes in primary liver carcinoma. Germline CDR1 is SQVTM and CDR2 is ANQGSEA. The V gene lost 3 bases and the J gene lost 6 bases, with 14 bases spanning the gap. CDR3 length: 14 residues. Study results and caveats: Among the pair types, tumor region pairs showed more overlap than tumor-adjacent and tumor-blood pairs.

Each 20-30 mg portion of unsorted bulk tissue served as the source for co-extraction of RNA and DNA. Starting material of 500 to 600 ng total RNA yielded TCR beta cDNA via a constant-region primer. Amplification in three nested multiplex PCR rounds with slightly modified ARM-PCR gave rise to TCR beta libraries. The two initial PCR rounds, roughly 9 cycles each, used TRBV1-TRBV30 forward and C-beta reverse primers. TCRdb processed the multiplex PCR reads anew with MiXCR; each CDR3 protein has one entry. The data contain roughly 120,000 distinct CDR3 sequences, around 64% of them singletons. As to this clonotype: Its antigen is unknown.

Sequenced: liver tumor tissue from sampling region 3. Described subset: tumor region T3, left-lateral pole. The clonotype comes from a woman aged 55-69 years with primary liver carcinoma and hepatitis B virus infection. This sequence joins TRBV29-1 and TRBJ2-2, with a possible D match to TRBD2 (6 bases). CDR3 in amino acids: CSVDAGMWSGELFF. The DNA for the CDR3 is TGCAGCGTTGACGCGGGAATGTGGTCCGGGGAGCTGTTTTTT.